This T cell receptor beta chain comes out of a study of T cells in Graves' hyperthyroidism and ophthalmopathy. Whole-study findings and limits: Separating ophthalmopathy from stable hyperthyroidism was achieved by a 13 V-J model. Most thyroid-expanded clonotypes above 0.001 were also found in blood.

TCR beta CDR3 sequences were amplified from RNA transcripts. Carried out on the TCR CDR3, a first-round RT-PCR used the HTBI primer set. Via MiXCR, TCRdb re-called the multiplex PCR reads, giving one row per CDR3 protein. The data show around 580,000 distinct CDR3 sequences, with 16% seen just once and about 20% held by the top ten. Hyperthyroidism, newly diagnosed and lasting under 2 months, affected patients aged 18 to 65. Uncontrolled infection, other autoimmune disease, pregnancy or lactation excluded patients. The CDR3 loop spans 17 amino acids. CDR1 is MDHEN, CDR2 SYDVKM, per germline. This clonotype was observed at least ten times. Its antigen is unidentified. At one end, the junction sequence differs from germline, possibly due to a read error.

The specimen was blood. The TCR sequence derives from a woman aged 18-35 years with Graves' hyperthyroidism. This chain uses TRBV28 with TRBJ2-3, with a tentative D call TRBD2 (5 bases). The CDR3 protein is CASSLTAFVASRDTQYF. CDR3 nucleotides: TGTGCCAGCAGTTTAACTGCTTTTGTGGCTAGCAGAGATACGCAGTATTTT.